These T cell receptor beta chains were read from a single sample in a study of cytomegalovirus exposure and HLA in healthy donors. TCRdb's copy holds only in-frame clones and misses some; the assay was immunoSEQ multiplex PCR. The repertoire holds over 80,000 clones, with roughly 74% as singletons. The material sequenced was PBMCs. Receptors were obtained from a female donor in good health and CMV-seropositive. Each CDR3 is given with its conserved first and last residue. D genes are given only for firm matches. Not every row has a clone size; where given, it reads once, few, many or a size class.

v_gene	abundance	d_gene	j_gene	CDR3aa	CDR3nt
TRBV19	-	-	TRBJ1-5	CASSMARGNQPQHF	TGTGCCAGTAGTATGGCCAGGGGCAATCAGCCCCAGCATTTT
TRBV7-8	few	TRBD1	TRBJ1-2	CASSSGQGIYGYTF	TGTGCCAGCAGCTCGGGACAGGGCATATATGGCTACACCTTC
TRBV4-2	-	-	TRBJ2-6	CASSQGRQVSSGANVLTF	TGTGCCAGCAGCCAAGGTAGACAGGTCTCCTCTGGGGCCAACGTCCTGACTTTC
TRBV23-1	-	-	TRBJ2-7	CASQYEQYF	TGCGCCAGCCAGTACGAGCAGTACTTC
TRBV5-6	few	TRBD1	TRBJ2-5	CASSLGDRGHRETQYF	TGTGCCAGCAGCTTGGGGGACAGGGGGCATCGAGAGACCCAGTACTTC
TRBV7-2	few	-	TRBJ2-1	CASSALVPPSSYNEQFF	TGTGCCAGCAGCGCCCTGGTGCCCCCTAGCTCCTACAATGAGCAGTTCTTC
TRBV5-1	-	-	TRBJ1-1	CASTGGSTEAFF	TGCGCCAGCACCGGGGGAAGCACTGAAGCTTTCTTT
TRBV6-5	-	-	TRBJ1-1	CASIVSLNTEAFF	TGTGCCAGCATCGTATCCCTGAACACTGAAGCTTTCTTT
TRBV28	-	TRBD2	TRBJ2-4	CASSSLAGLAKNIQYF	TGTGCCAGCAGTTCTCTAGCGGGCTTAGCCAAAAACATTCAGTACTTC
TRBV11-2	-	-	TRBJ1-1	CASSLSANTEAFF	TGTGCCAGCAGCTTGAGTGCGAACACTGAAGCTTTCTTT
TRBV4-1	few	-	TRBJ2-1	CASSQERVGGRFF	TGCGCCAGCAGCCAAGAGAGGGTAGGAGGGAGGTTCTTC
TRBV28	-	-	TRBJ1-4	CASSSGQPNEKLFF	TGTGCCAGCAGCTCAGGACAGCCAAATGAAAAACTGTTTTTT
TRBV6-6	-	-	TRBJ1-5	CASSWQATNQPQHF	TGTGCCAGCAGTTGGCAGGCAACCAATCAGCCCCAGCATTTT
TRBV7-9	once	-	TRBJ1-1	CASSRGTSSYTEAFF	TGTGCCAGCAGCCGCGGGACTTCCTCATACACTGAAGCTTTCTTT
TRBV30	few	TRBD2	TRBJ2-1	CAWSVGTSGGRGNEQFF	TGTGCCTGGAGTGTCGGGACTAGCGGGGGGAGGGGCAATGAGCAGTTCTTC
TRBV7-9	-	-	TRBJ2-2	CASSFLSPGELFF	TGTGCCAGCAGCTTTTTGAGCCCGGGGGAGCTGTTTTTT
TRBV7-6	few	TRBD2	TRBJ2-3	CASSLGASGLALLDTQYF	TGTGCCAGCAGCTTAGGGGCTAGCGGTTTAGCATTATTAGATACGCAGTATTTT
TRBV5-4	-	-	TRBJ2-6	CASSFEGSGANVLTF	TGTGCCAGCAGCTTCGAGGGCTCTGGGGCCAACGTCCTGACTTTC
TRBV5-1	few	-	TRBJ1-5	CASSLEAGGNQPQHF	TGCGCCAGCAGCTTGGAGGCTGGAGGAAATCAGCCCCAGCATTTT
TRBV7-9	-	-	TRBJ2-2	CASRSREGNTGELFF	TGTGCCAGCAGAAGCCGCGAGGGGAACACCGGGGAGCTGTTTTTT
TRBV13	-	-	TRBJ2-1	CASDPPAGGSYNEQFF	TGTGCCAGCGATCCCCCAGCGGGTGGCTCCTACAATGAGCAGTTCTTC
TRBV20-1	-	-	TRBJ1-4	CSASRRGQTF	TGCAGTGCTAGCCGGAGGGGCCAGACCTTT
TRBV6-5	once	-	TRBJ1-1	CASSYRGFLNTEAFF	TGTGCCAGCAGTTACAGGGGATTTTTGAACACTGAAGCTTTCTTT
TRBV6-1	-	TRBD1	TRBJ1-2	CASSVKGAFNYGYTF	TGTGCCAGCAGCGTCAAGGGGGCCTTCAACTATGGCTACACCTTC
TRBV5-1	few	-	TRBJ1-1	CASSLSHTEAFF	TGCGCCAGCAGCTTAAGCCACACTGAAGCTTTCTTT
TRBV7-2	-	-	TRBJ2-5	CASSPWRLAGETQYF	TGTGCCAGCAGCCCCTGGAGGTTAGCCGGGGAGACCCAGTACTTC
TRBV7-2	-	TRBD2	TRBJ2-1	CASSWKLAASNEQFF	TGTGCCAGCAGCTGGAAACTAGCGGCGTCCAATGAGCAGTTCTTC
TRBV5-1	-	TRBD2	TRBJ2-5	CASSSGLGETQYF	TGCGCCAGCAGCTCGGGACTAGGAGAGACCCAGTACTTC
TRBV6-5	-	-	TRBJ1-3	CASSSLREPSGNTIYF	TGTGCCAGCAGTTCCCTTCGGGAACCCTCTGGAAACACCATATATTTT
TRBV2	-	-	TRBJ1-1	CASSEWGGNGNTEAFF	TGTGCCAGCAGTGAATGGGGGGGTAATGGGAACACTGAAGCTTTCTTT
TRBV2	-	TRBD1	TRBJ1-6	CASIPTGGNSPLHF	TGTGCCAGCATCCCCACAGGGGGAAATTCACCCCTCCACTTT
TRBV5-1	-	TRBD2	TRBJ2-3	CASSGSGILDTQYF	TGCGCCAGCAGCGGAAGCGGGATCTTGGATACGCAGTATTTT
TRBV7-3	-	TRBD1	TRBJ2-3	CASSWGQGAPDTQYF	TGTGCCAGCAGCTGGGGACAGGGTGCCCCAGATACGCAGTATTTT
TRBV5-1	-	-	TRBJ2-3	CASSLVVTDTQYF	TGCGCCAGCAGCTTGGTAGTCACAGATACGCAGTATTTT
TRBV4-1	-	-	TRBJ2-7	CASSQVPVHEQYF	TGCGCCAGCAGCCAAGTCCCCGTCCACGAGCAGTACTTC
TRBV11-2	-	-	TRBJ1-3	CASSLNPRTDTIYF	TGTGCCAGCAGCTTAAACCCCCGGACAGACACCATATATTTT
TRBV29-1	few	TRBD1	TRBJ1-1	CSASDRRDTEAFF	TGCAGCGCCTCGGACAGGAGGGACACTGAAGCTTTCTTT
TRBV4-1	-	TRBD1	TRBJ1-2	CASSPGQGGFLYGYTF	TGCGCCAGCAGCCCTGGACAGGGAGGGTTCCTATATGGCTACACCTTC
TRBV2	-	-	TRBJ1-1	CASIRQANTEAFF	TGTGCCAGCATTCGACAGGCAAACACTGAAGCTTTCTTT
TRBV10-3	-	-	TRBJ1-2	CAIKPPTENYGYTF	TGTGCCATCAAACCCCCGACAGAGAACTATGGCTACACCTTC
TRBV7-9	-	TRBD2	TRBJ2-1	CASSLGLAFNEQFF	TGTGCCAGCAGCTTGGGACTAGCTTTCAATGAGCAGTTCTTC
TRBV9	-	TRBD1	TRBJ2-4	CASSVGVQGKNIQYF	TGTGCCAGCAGCGTAGGAGTACAGGGGAAAAACATTCAGTACTTC
TRBV19	-	TRBD1	TRBJ1-1	CASWDRQNTEAFF	TGTGCCAGTTGGGACAGGCAGAACACTGAAGCTTTCTTT
TRBV7-2	-	-	TRBJ1-5	CANSFHPGLNQPQHF	TGTGCCAACAGCTTTCACCCAGGGCTTAATCAGCCCCAGCATTTT
TRBV10-1	-	-	TRBJ2-1	CASSESRGGLNEQFF	TGCGCCAGCAGTGAGTCGAGGGGGGGCTTAAATGAGCAGTTCTTC
TRBV9	-	-	TRBJ2-1	CASSGGPGSYNEQFF	TGTGCCAGCAGCGGAGGGCCGGGCTCCTACAATGAGCAGTTCTTC
TRBV29-1	-	TRBD1	TRBJ2-7	CSVTGQGLGEQYF	TGCAGCGTTACGGGACAGGGACTTGGCGAGCAGTACTTC
TRBV7-2	once	-	TRBJ1-2	CASSLFPGSNNYGYTF	TGTGCCAGCAGCTTATTTCCGGGTTCAAATAACTATGGCTACACCTTC
TRBV7-8	-	-	TRBJ1-3	CASSLRASSGNTIYF	TGTGCCAGCAGCTTACGCGCGAGCTCTGGAAACACCATATATTTT
TRBV11-3	once	-	TRBJ2-1	CASSLSGFPLYNEQFF	TGTGCCAGCAGCCTATCCGGGTTCCCTTTATACAATGAGCAGTTCTTC
TRBV28	-	TRBD2	TRBJ2-1	CASSPSGSSYNEQFF	TGTGCCAGCAGCCCAAGCGGGAGCTCCTACAATGAGCAGTTCTTC
TRBV2	few	-	TRBJ1-5	CASTYIGQPQHF	TGTGCCAGCACTTATATCGGTCAGCCCCAGCATTTT